This paragraph covers one T cell receptor beta chain sequence. The sample comes from a study of OX40 agonist ivuxolimab in advanced cancers. Study-wide background: Dose-escalation cases comprised hepatocellular carcinoma, melanoma, renal cell or head and neck cancer.

Using immunoSEQ multiplex PCR, the repertoire was profiled, and TCRdb retains in-frame clones only, with some absent. The table lists roughly 70,000 clones, about 83% of them singletons. Germline CDR1 reads SGHVS; CDR2 reads FNYEAQ. This CDR3 contains 17 residues. Trimming removed 3 bases from V and 7 bases from J; junction bases left unmatched: 12. This sample comprised CD4+ or CD8+ T cells sorted from blood, obtained in a trial of the OX40 agonist ivuxolimab. The TCR comes from an adult with an advanced solid tumor such as melanoma, head and neck, liver or kidney cancer. The rearrangement links TRBV7-6 to TRBJ2-1; 10 nucleotides align to TRBD1. CDR3 sequence (DNA): TGTGCCAGCAGCTTCCAAGACTTCGGGACAGGGGATAATGAGCAGTTCTTC. This codes for CASSFQDFGTGDNEQFF. Drawing the rest from reference TRBV7-6 and TRBJ2-1, the complete variable domain is GAGVSQSPRYKVTKRGQDVALRCDPISGHVSLYWYRQALGQGPEFLTYFNYEAQQDKSGLPNDRFSAERPEGSISTLTIQRTEQRDSAMYRCASSFQDFGTGDNEQFFGPGTRLTVL.